The entry below gives a single T cell receptor (beta chain) sequence along with its context. No antigen is known for it. These data originate in a study of identical twins. TCRdb recomputed calls from the 5' RACE reads with MiXCR, one row per CDR3 protein. The repertoire includes 540,000 or so distinct CDR3 sequences, approximately 20% of them detected once, and around 0.48% sits in the top ten. General study results and limits: Weaker excess twin sharing was seen among beta out-of-frame sequences.

Per the germline V gene, CDR1 is ENHRY and CDR2 is SYGVKD. Unmatched junction bases numbered 5, after V lost 6 bases and J lost 3 bases. This CDR3 has 14 amino acids. These same data were also listed under a study on yellow fever vaccine responses in identical twins.

The chain couples TRBV10-3 to TRBJ2-7, with 10 bases that match TRBD2. Source material: CD4+ T cells sorted from blood. The sequence was collected from a woman in her late teens or twenties in good health. The CDR3, as DNA: TGTGCCATCAGCGACCCTAGCGGGAGCTACGAGCAGTACTTC. It specifies CAISDPSGSYEQYF.